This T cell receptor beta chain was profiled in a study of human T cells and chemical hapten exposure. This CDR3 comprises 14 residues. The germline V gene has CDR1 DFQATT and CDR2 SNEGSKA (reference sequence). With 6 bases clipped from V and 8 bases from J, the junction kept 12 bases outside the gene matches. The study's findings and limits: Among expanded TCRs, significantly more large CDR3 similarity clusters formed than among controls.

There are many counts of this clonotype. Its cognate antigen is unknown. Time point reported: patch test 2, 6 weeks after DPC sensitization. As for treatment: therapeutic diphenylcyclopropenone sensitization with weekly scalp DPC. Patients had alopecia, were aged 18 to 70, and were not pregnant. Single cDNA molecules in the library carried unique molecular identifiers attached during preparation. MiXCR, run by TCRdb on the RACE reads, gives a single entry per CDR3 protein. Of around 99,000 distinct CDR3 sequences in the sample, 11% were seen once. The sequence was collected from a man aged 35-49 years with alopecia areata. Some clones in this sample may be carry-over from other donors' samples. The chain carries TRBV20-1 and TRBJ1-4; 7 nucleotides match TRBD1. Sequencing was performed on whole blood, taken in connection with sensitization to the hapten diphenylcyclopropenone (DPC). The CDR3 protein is CSAHRGESGEKLFF. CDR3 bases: TGCAGTGCCCACAGGGGAGAGAGTGGAGAAAAACTGTTTTTT.